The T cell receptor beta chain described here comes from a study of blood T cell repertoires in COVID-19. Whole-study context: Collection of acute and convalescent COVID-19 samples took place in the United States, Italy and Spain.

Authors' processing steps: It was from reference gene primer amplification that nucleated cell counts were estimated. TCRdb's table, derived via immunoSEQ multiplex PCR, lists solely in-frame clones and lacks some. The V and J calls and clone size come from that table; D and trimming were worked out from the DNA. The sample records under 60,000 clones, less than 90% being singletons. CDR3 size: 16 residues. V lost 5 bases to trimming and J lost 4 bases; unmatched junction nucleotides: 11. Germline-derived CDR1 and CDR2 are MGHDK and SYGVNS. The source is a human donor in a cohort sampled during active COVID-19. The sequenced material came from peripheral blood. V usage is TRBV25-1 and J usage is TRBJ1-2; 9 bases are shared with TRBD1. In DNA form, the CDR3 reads TGTGCCAGCAGTCCTTTAGGGACAGGGTCCCTCTATGGCTACACCTTC. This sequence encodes CASSPLGTGSLYGYTF.